The present entry profiles one TCR beta chain with its context. It lacks a known antigen. Within one base of it there is no much larger clone, and no base qualities were kept. Taken from the germline V gene, the CDR1 and CDR2 loops are MNHEY and SVGAGI. The CDR3 starts with the cysteine, ends with the phenylalanine, and has 14 residues. Only the CDR3 portion is preserved as DNA: 42 bases, with reading frame beginning at the first base. From V the trimming removes 6 bases and from J it removes 3 bases, while the gene matches leave 4 bases of the junction unaccounted for. TCRbeta CDR3 regions were amplified from genomic DNA using the immunoSEQ Assay, a bias-controlled multiplex PCR. The study's processing was this. The number of nucleated cells in each sample was estimated by amplification of reference gene primers within the assay. To quantify the absolute abundance of each unique TCRbeta CDR3 rearrangement, sequence reads were collapsed and filtered. For each sample, productive Simpson clonality was calculated by taking the square root of Simpson's diversity index across productive rearrangements. In TCRdb, the immuneACCESS table is reduced to in-frame sequences with V and J assigned. These tables do not hold every clone; where another copy was compared, an unresolved V gene accounts for under half, and the others remain unexplained. That table supplies the V and J calls and clone size; D and trimming were determined from the DNA. The sample table records about 50,000 clones; around 83% of these occur just once. The ten largest clones add up to about 5% of the sample.

Whole blood was collected in K2EDTA tubes by collaborating institutions according to the institutions' own protocols. For TCRbeta analysis, collaborators shipped samples in one of three forms: frozen whole blood, isolated PBMCs, or DNA extracted from either of those sample types. These data come from a study of blood T cell repertoires in COVID-19 (TCRdb year 2020). Concerning the study at large: The collaborator samples originated in the United States, Italy and Spain and spanned the acute and convalescent phases of COVID-19. The repertoires were released in a freely available public database meant as a resource for research on the immune response to SARS-CoV-2. The samples were drawn from the first 160 participants of the ongoing ImmuneRACE study and from 1,254 subjects provided by 6 global collaborators. Sample metadata almost always included a de-identified subject ID, COVID-19 status, age in years and sex. Where HLA class I and class II types were available, the types were taken from metadata supplied by the sample provider, not from assay-based typing. Deeply sampled blood TCRbeta repertoires from subjects exposed to, actively infected with, or recovered from COVID-19 were included in the dataset. The prospective study material was composed of cDNA or gDNA derived from T cells, B-cell-depleted T cells, or PBMCs.

Broad study findings and their caveats: How much clinical and demographic metadata was included differed by source and by participant, and the metadata was provided uncurated.

Specimen: peripheral blood. In this chain, TRBV6-5 is recombined with TRBJ1-3; 8 middle bases align to TRBD1. The source of this sequence is a human donor in a cohort sampled during active COVID-19. The CDR3 is CASSRGQGGNTIYF. The DNA is TGTGCCAGCAGCCGCGGACAGGGTGGAAACACCATATATTTT.